Following are 22 T cell receptor beta chains from one sample sequenced in a study of blood T cell repertoires in COVID-19 (dated by TCRdb to the early 2020s). The protocol used for the library was the immunoSEQ multiplex PCR assay. Held by TCRdb, this immuneACCESS table contains in-frame sequences only and omits some clones. Under half of the omission traces to an unresolved V gene where checked; the cause of the rest is unknown. Recorded for this sample are fewer than 40,000 clones; over 75% of them occurred a single time. The ten largest clones add up to around 3.2% of the sample. Sequencing was done on a sample of peripheral blood. The receptor source for this set is a man aged 70-80 years with COVID-19, enrolled during active disease.

In this sample, this clone turned up once. The J gene is TRBJ1-2, the V gene TRBV19, with a tentative D call TRBD1 (5 bases). V was pared by 3 bases and J by 6 bases, with 14 bases between. Per the germline V gene, CDR1 is LNHDA and CDR2 is SQIVND (reference sequence). The CDR3 loop spans 14 amino acids. DNA of the CDR3: TGTGCCAGTAGTATGCGGGACGGTACAGATGGCTACACCTTC. It codes for CASSMRDGTDGYTF.

This clone was recorded only once. The chain is built from TRBV4-2 and TRBJ2-1; 8 bases are a match to TRBD1. The CDR3 spans 16 residues. The trim removed 0 bases at V and 0 bases at J, leaving 1 base unmatched. Germline CDR1 reads LGHNA; CDR2 reads YNFKEQ. DNA for the CDR3: TGTGCCAGCAGCCAAGATACAGGGGGCTCCTACAATGAGCAGTTCTTC. Its translation is CASSQDTGGSYNEQFF.

The chain employs TRBV19 and TRBJ2-7, with 7 bases lining up with TRBD1. V shed 4 bases, J shed 7 bases, and the junction held 19 bases outside the gene matches. The CDR3 is made up of 17 amino acids. CDR1 LNHDA and CDR2 SQIVND come from the germline V gene (reference sequence). The CDR3 is CASSSLTGVQDLREQYF. The CDR3 DNA sequence: TGTGCCAGTAGTAGCCTAACAGGGGTCCAAGACCTCCGGGAGCAGTACTTC.

This clone was observed once. V is TRBV6-5 and J is TRBJ1-2; 12 bases are shared with TRBD1. J lost 5 bases, V lost 2 bases, and 6 bases had no gene match. Germline CDR1 and CDR2: MNHEY and SVGAGI. The CDR3 runs to 16 residues. CDR3 sequence (DNA): TGTGCCAGCAGTTACCGCCCGGGACAGGGGGCGTATGGCTACACCTTC. It is translated as CASSYRPGQGAYGYTF.

CDR3: CASSPGVRAQYSNQPQHF. Written as DNA, the CDR3 is TGTGCCAGCAGCCCAGGGGTTAGGGCCCAGTATAGCAATCAGCCCCAGCATTTT. The chain employs TRBV11-2 and TRBJ1-5, with D perhaps TRBD1 (6 bases). CDR3 length equals 18 residues. V lost 5 bases to trimming and J lost 0 bases, with 20 bases between them. Germline CDR1 and CDR2: SGHAT and FQNNGV.

The chain links TRBV12-3 or TRBV12-4 to TRBJ1-2; D remains unclear. The V end lost 8 bases, the J end lost 3 bases, and 10 bases lay between the germline ends. This CDR3 comprises 12 residues. The CDR3 bases are TGTGCCAGCTTATCTGGAGACTATGGCTACACCTTC. Translation: CASLSGDYGYTF.

The rearrangement links TRBV4-1 to TRBJ1-3; 7 bases map to TRBD1. The ends lost 4 bases at V and 0 bases at J; junction bases unmatched: 6. The CDR3 has 16 amino acids. CDR1 and CDR2 from the germline V gene are MGHRA and YSYEKL. The CDR3 is CASSRLQGTSGNTIYF. The CDR3 nucleotides read TGCGCCAGCAGCCGCTTACAGGGGACCTCTGGAAACACCATATATTTT.

For this clone: Mismatch with germline at one junction end may stem from a read error. The chain recombines TRBV24-1 with TRBJ2-4; TRBD2 aligns across 10 bases. Germline V gene sequence: CDR1 KGHDR, CDR2 SFDVKD. The CDR3 runs to 13 residues. In nucleotides, the CDR3 is TGTGCCACCTCTAGCGGGAGCAAAGACATTCAGTACTTC. Translating it yields CATSSGSKDIQYF.

V and J are TRBV18 and TRBJ2-2; 10 bases agree with TRBD1. CDR3 length equals 15 residues. The V gene end was trimmed by 5 bases and the J gene end by 5 bases; junction bases not matched to a gene: 5. Per germline, CDR1 KGHSH and CDR2 LQKENI. The CDR3, as DNA: TGTGCCAGCTCAGAGCGACAGGGGGCTACCGGGGAGCTGTTTTTT. Encoded protein: CASSERQGATGELFF.

This sequence joins TRBV7-6 and TRBJ2-7, with 9 bases identical to TRBD1. Germline CDR1 is SGHVS and CDR2 is FNYEAQ. This CDR3 is 14 amino acids long. Germline trimming cut 3 bases from V and 3 bases from J; bases unmatched to any gene: 3. The CDR3 sequence is CASSLTGQGYEQYF. CDR3 nucleotides: TGTGCCAGCAGCTTGACGGGACAGGGCTACGAGCAGTACTTC. The whole variable domain, filled in from reference TRBV7-6 and TRBJ2-7, reads GAGVSQSPRYKVTKRGQDVALRCDPISGHVSLYWYRQALGQGPEFLTYFNYEAQQDKSGLPNDRFSAERPEGSISTLTIQRTEQRDSAMYRCASSLTGQGYEQYFGPGTRLTVT.

Note on this clone: Its ends do not fully match the called genes, so a read error is possible. The chain links TRBV27 to TRBJ2-7; TRBD2 agrees at 7 bases. The CDR3 sequence is 15 residues long. The germline gives CDR1 MNHEY, CDR2 SMNVEV (reference sequence). CDR3 DNA: TGTGCCAGCACTCCTCCACGGGGGAGGGAAAGTCAGAGAGACTTC. As protein: CASTPPRGRESQRDF.

This chain links TRBV19 with TRBJ2-7; 7 bases line up with TRBD1. The CDR3 has 16 amino acids. Germline CDR1 reads LNHDA; CDR2 reads SQIVND (reference sequence). V gave up 4 bases and J gave up 0 bases; unmatched junction bases: 9. The CDR3 coding sequence is TGTGCCAGTAGTAATCCCGGACAGGCCGACTCCTACGAGCAGTACTTC. Translating gives CASSNPGQADSYEQYF.

The V gene is TRBV5-1, the J gene TRBJ2-2; 10 bases are a match to TRBD2. The CDR3 contains 18 residues. V shed 5 bases and J 4 bases; nucleotides not matched to a gene: 14. The germline V gene encodes CDR1 SGHRS and CDR2 YFSETQ. CDR3 in DNA: TGCGCCAGCAGGCAGTATAGCGGGAGGACCTTTTCCACCGGGGAGCTGTTTTTT. This translates into CASRQYSGRTFSTGELFF.

The chain joins TRBV7-2 to TRBJ1-3; D gene unclear. The CDR3 runs 13 residues. CDR1 is SGHTA and CDR2 is FQGNSA in the germline V gene. Trimming removed 3 bases at V and 3 bases at J, with 6 bases between. The CDR3: CASSLSYGNTIYF. For the CDR3, the DNA is TGTGCCAGCAGCTTGTCCTATGGAAACACCATATATTTT.

The chain recombines TRBV29-1 with TRBJ2-7; D is possibly TRBD2 (5 bases). Between the trimmed V and J ends, which lost 4 bases and 0 bases, there was a span of 10 bases. The length of the CDR3 is 13 residues. Germline values: CDR1 SQVTM, CDR2 ANQGSEA. The CDR3 is CSVVGRDSYEQYF. The CDR3 DNA sequence: TGCAGCGTTGTAGGACGGGACTCCTACGAGCAGTACTTC.

This rearrangement joins TRBV21-1 to TRBJ1-2; the D call of TRBD1 is as the table states it, not checked on the DNA. TRBV21-1 is reported as a pseudogene. The CDR3 spans 16 residues. In DNA, the CDR3 is TGTGCCAACAAGCGGGACAGGATATCCCTCGTCTATGGCTACACCTTC. Translation: CANKRDRISLVYGYTF.

The chain is built from TRBV6-5 and TRBJ2-7, with D possibly TRBD2 on 5 matching bases. The V gene's germline CDR1 is MNHEY and CDR2 SVGAGI. The V gene lost 6 bases and the J gene lost 2 bases, with 11 bases spanning the gap. This CDR3 comprises 13 residues. As DNA, the CDR3 is TGTGCCAGCAGCCCCGGGGTGACCTACGAGCAGTACTTC. Translated, it gives CASSPGVTYEQYF.

The rearrangement links TRBV27 to TRBJ2-1, with 7 bases that match TRBD2. Trimming at V came to 3 bases and at J to 5 bases, leaving 10 bases not matched to a gene. Germline values: CDR1 MNHEY, CDR2 SMNVEV (reference sequence). CDR3 length equals 16 residues. CDR3 in amino acids: CASSFSTGLKNNEQFF. The CDR3 DNA is TGTGCCAGCAGTTTCTCAACGGGACTAAAGAACAATGAGCAGTTCTTC.

This clone turned up a few times. This chain joins TRBV6-2 or TRBV6-3 and TRBJ2-3; TRBD2 matches 7 bases. There are 16 residues in the CDR3. Per germline, CDR1 MNHEY and CDR2 SVGEGT. V lost 5 bases and J lost 0; bases outside the gene matches: 8. DNA of the CDR3: TGTGCCAGCAGTCCCCTAGCGGAAACTAGCACAGATACGCAGTATTTT. Translating it yields CASSPLAETSTDTQYF.

This clone was recorded only once. This chain uses TRBV12-3 or TRBV12-4 with TRBJ2-3; D ambiguous. The CDR3 length is 11 residues. Trimming removed 7 bases from V and 5 bases from J, with 7 bases in between. The CDR3 region is CASTSVDTQYF. CDR3 DNA sequence: TGTGCCAGCACCTCGGTAGATACGCAGTATTTT.

The rearrangement uses TRBV4-1 and TRBJ1-5, with D tentatively TRBD1 (5 bases). The V and J ends lost 1 base and 6 bases respectively, with 13 bases between them. Looked up from germline, CDR1 is MGHRA and CDR2 is YSYEKL. The CDR3 sequence is 15 residues long. DNA of the CDR3: TGCGCCAGCAGCCAAGGGGAGGCAGGGAGTCAGCCCCAGCATTTT. As protein: CASSQGEAGSQPQHF.

The chain recombines TRBV28 with TRBJ2-7; 8 bases map to TRBD1. The CDR3 spans 14 residues. V lost 6 bases to trimming and J lost 2 bases; unmatched junction nucleotides: 6. Looked up from germline, CDR1 is MDHEN and CDR2 is SYDVKM. CDR3 loop: CASSTTGGPYEQYF. The CDR3 DNA is TGTGCCAGCAGCACCACAGGGGGACCCTACGAGCAGTACTTC.